The 24 T cell receptor beta chains listed next were all sequenced from one sample in a study of T cells in women clearing cervical HPV infection. This table comes from immunoSEQ multiplex PCR, and its TCRdb copy is limited to in-frame clones, with some not included. This listing includes tens of thousands of clones. The source material was blood buffy coat. All receptors derive from a woman aged 18 to 75 with a cervical HPV16 infection that either progressed to CIN3+ or cleared (not recorded which).

A note on this clone: The sequence runs out 3 residues before the end of the CDR3; the remainder is reconstructed from the germline J gene. The J gene is TRBJ1-1, the V gene TRBV10-3, with a possible D match to TRBD1 (6 bases). The CDR3 is 11 residues long. CDR1 and CDR2 (germline): ENHRY, SYGVKD. The part of the CDR3 DNA that was read is TGTGCCACCAGAACAGGGTTCAAG. Protein product: CATRTGFK. The entire CDR3 protein is CATRTGFKAFF.

As for this clone: The CDR3 end falls 3 residues outside the read, so it is completed with the germline J gene. The chain combines TRBV5-1 with TRBJ1-3; TRBD1 matches at 7 bases. Unmatched junction bases numbered 4, after V lost 2 bases and J lost 8 bases. The germline V gene encodes CDR1 SGHRS and CDR2 YFSETQ. CDR3 length equals 13 residues. CDR3 bases read: TGCGCCAGCAGCTTTACAGGGGACGACACC. This encodes CASSFTGDDT. The entire CDR3 protein reads CASSFTGDDTIYF.

Remarks on this clone: Coverage ceases 3 residues before the CDR3 finishes, and the germline J gene fills in the end. This rearrangement joins TRBV9 to TRBJ1-6; tentatively, D is TRBD1 (5 bases). The CDR3 length is 14 residues. V lost 3 bases to trimming and J lost 7 bases, with 11 bases between them. In germline, CDR1 is SGDLS, CDR2 YYNGEE. Here the CDR3 reads CASSADSPNSPLHF. The CDR3 bases that were read are TGTGCCAGCAGCGCTGACAGCCCCAATTCACCC.

Points on this clone: The sequenced fragment ends 3 residues before the CDR3 boundary, so the rest is inferred from the germline J gene. The V gene is TRBV10-3, the J gene TRBJ1-5; tentative D call: TRBD1 (6 bases). Trimming removed 10 bases at V and 0 bases at J, with 10 bases between. This CDR3 comprises 13 residues. Germline CDR1 is ENHRY and CDR2 is SYGVKD. The CDR3 region is CATTGISNQPQHF. CDR3 bases read: TGTGCCACAACAGGGATTAGCAATCAGCCC.

Concerning this clone itself: The read terminates 3 residues ahead of where the CDR3 ends, so the germline J gene completes it. The rearrangement joins TRBV11-2 to TRBJ1-3; D not certain. CDR1 and CDR2 from the germline V gene are SGHAT and FQNNGV. The CDR3 totals 14 residues. The V gene lost 4 bases and the J gene lost 2 bases, with 9 bases spanning the gap. The part of the CDR3 DNA that was read is TGTGCCAGCAGCTCCCCGAGGGCTGGAAACACC. Translation: CASSSPRAGNT. The full CDR3 reads CASSSPRAGNTIYF.

Concerning this clone itself: The read finishes 3 residues shy of the CDR3 end, and the germline J gene is used to complete it. The rearrangement joins TRBV5-6 to TRBJ2-7, with D perhaps TRBD1 (6 bases). There are 14 residues in the CDR3. V lost 4 bases, J lost 6 bases, and 17 bases lay in between. Germline values: CDR1 SGHDT, CDR2 YYEEEE. The DNA read from the CDR3 is TGTGCCAGCAGCGCTACAGGGTGGCGCTCCGAG. This encodes CASSATGWRSE. The whole CDR3 region reads CASSATGWRSEQYF.

Points on this clone: Read coverage stops 3 residues before the CDR3 terminus; the germline J gene supplies the remainder. This chain joins TRBV7-9 and TRBJ2-1; the D gene is possibly TRBD1 (6 bases). CDR1 and CDR2 from the germline V gene are SEHNR and FQNEAQ (reference sequence). CDR3 size: 13 residues. Between the trimmed V and J ends, which lost 1 base and 7 bases, there was a span of 8 bases. The CDR3 region is CASSLGGGNEQFF. The sequenced CDR3 bases are TGTGCCAGCAGCTTAGGAGGGGGTAATGAG.

About this clone: The CDR3 end lies 3 residues beyond the end of the read and is filled in from the germline J gene. The chain recombines TRBV29-1 with TRBJ2-3; D remains ambiguous. The V gene's germline CDR1 is SQVTM and CDR2 ANQGSEA. The CDR3 has 11 residues. Partial CDR3 DNA: TGCAGCTGTCCCGGCGGAGAGACG. Its translation is CSCPGGET. The whole CDR3 protein reads CSCPGGETQYF.

On this clone: The CDR3 goes on 3 residues after the read ends, and that part is filled in from the germline J gene. The chain couples TRBV10-1 to TRBJ2-2; D is perhaps TRBD2 (6 bases). The V gene lost 5 bases and the J gene lost 1 base, with 11 bases spanning the gap. CDR1 is WNHNN and CDR2 is SYGVQD in the germline V gene (reference sequence). This CDR3 region has 15 residues. The sequenced CDR3 bases are TGCGCCAGCAGTCCGTTTAGCGGGAACACCGGGGAG. Protein product: CASSPFSGNTGE. The full CDR3 protein reads CASSPFSGNTGELFF.

The CDR3 protein is CASSPPSGGRKTQYF. The CDR3 bases that were read are TGTGCCAGCTCACCACCTAGCGGGGGGCGGAAGACC. The chain carries TRBV18 and TRBJ2-5; TRBD2 matches at 10 bases. The read ends 3 residues before the CDR3 terminus; that terminus is restored from the germline J gene. V lost 0 bases, J lost 6 bases, and 4 bases stayed unmatched. Germline lookup yields CDR1 KGHSH and CDR2 LQKENI. The CDR3 length is 15 residues.

For this clone: The CDR3 end is not reached by the read, which stops 3 residues before it; the germline J gene fills it in. The chain joins TRBV20-1 to TRBJ1-6; a weak D match, TRBD1 (5 bases). Trimming pared 6 bases from V and 6 bases from J, leaving 18 bases between. CDR3 length: 15 residues. CDR1 and CDR2 (germline): DFQATT, SNEGSKA (reference sequence). Partial CDR3 DNA: TGCAGTGCCCGAGCCGAGGCTAGGGGTAATTCACCC. This gives the protein CSARAEARGNSP. The whole CDR3 protein is CSARAEARGNSPLHF.

As for this clone: The CDR3 is cut off 3 residues early in the read; its end comes from the germline J gene. The chain links TRBV7-9 to TRBJ2-3; D uncertain. Trimming took off 4 bases at V and 2 bases at J, with 4 bases between the two ends. The CDR3 has 12 residues. From germline, CDR1 is SEHNR and CDR2 FQNEAQ (reference sequence). CDR3 DNA, as far as it was read: TGTGCCAGCAGCTACTCCACAGATACG. Encoded protein: CASSYSTDT. The full CDR3 protein is CASSYSTDTQYF.

In the case of this clone: The sequenced fragment ends 3 residues before the CDR3 boundary, so the rest is inferred from the germline J gene. This rearrangement joins TRBV7-9 to TRBJ2-7; TRBD1 aligns across 9 bases. The germline CDR1 and CDR2 sequences are SEHNR and FQNEAQ (reference sequence). Trimming cost V 5 bases and J 0 bases; bases outside gene matches: 5. This CDR3 spans 15 amino acids. CDR3 residues: CASSPTGGSSYEQYF. CDR3 bases read: TGTGCCAGCAGCCCGACAGGGGGAAGCTCCTACGAG. Supplemented by reference TRBV7-9 and TRBJ2-7, the full variable domain reads DTGVSQNPRHKITKRGQNVTFRCDPISEHNRLYWYRQTLGQGPEFLTYFQNEAQLEKSRLLSDRFSAERPKGSFSTLEIQRTEQGDSAMYLCASSPTGGSSYEQYFGPGTRLTVT.

Of note for this clone: The sequence runs out 3 residues before the end of the CDR3; the remainder is reconstructed from the germline J gene. The chain employs TRBV2 and TRBJ2-3; D perhaps matches TRBD1 (5 bases). Germline-derived CDR1 and CDR2 are SNHLY and FYNNEI. This CDR3 is 13 amino acids long. CDR3 DNA, as far as it was read: TGTGCCAGCAAGGAAAACGGACAAGAGACG. Its translation is CASKENGQET. The complete CDR3 sequence is CASKENGQETQYF.

Remarks on this clone: From the germline J gene comes the end of the CDR3, since the read stops 3 residues before it. The chain has TRBV2 and TRBJ2-1; the match to TRBD1 covers 9 bases. Germline CDR1 SNHLY, CDR2 FYNNEI. This CDR3 contains 15 residues. The ends lost 6 bases at V and 7 bases at J; junction bases unmatched: 10. The CDR3 sequence is CASRFPGQGLNEQFF. Incomplete CDR3 DNA: TGTGCCAGCAGATTCCCGGGACAGGGATTAAATGAG.

Of note for this clone: The read is 3 residues too short to cover the CDR3 end, so that end is filled in from the germline J gene. This chain links TRBV20-1 with TRBJ1-1; D is unresolved. From germline, CDR1 is DFQATT and CDR2 SNEGSKA (reference sequence). V was clipped by 5 bases and J by 6 bases, with 13 bases between them. This CDR3 region has 12 residues. The CDR3 is CSAPLALAEAFF. CDR3 bases read: TGCAGTGCTCCCCTAGCTTTGGCTGAA.

Of note for this clone: The read comes to an end 3 residues before the CDR3 does, leaving the germline J gene to fill in the end. The J gene is TRBJ2-5, the V gene TRBV6-4; TRBD1 agrees at 11 bases. V lost 4 bases and J lost 4; bases outside the gene matches: 8. The CDR3 has 16 residues. CDR1 is MRHNA, CDR2 SNTAGT, per germline. CDR3 amino acids: CASSAGTGGRGETQYF. The covered CDR3 bases are TGTGCCAGCAGTGCAGGGACAGGGGGTCGCGGAGAGACC.

Remarks on this clone: The CDR3 end falls 3 residues outside the read, so it is completed with the germline J gene. This sequence joins TRBV28 and TRBJ1-2; D unclear. There are 12 residues in the CDR3. The germline gives CDR1 MDHEN, CDR2 SYDVKM. Trimming took 3 bases from V and 5 from J, leaving 7 bases between them. The CDR3 here is CASSFSGYGYTF. Incomplete CDR3 DNA: TGTGCCAGCAGTTTTTCCGGGTATGGC.

The chain's CDR3 is CASSPQGTIEQYF. The DNA read from the CDR3 is TGTGCCAGCAGCCCGCAGGGGACGATCGAG. The V and J genes are TRBV7-3 and TRBJ2-7, with D maybe TRBD1 (6 bases). The read terminates 3 residues ahead of where the CDR3 ends, so the germline J gene completes it. Trimming cost V 5 bases and J 6 bases, with 14 bases left between them. CDR1 and CDR2 from the germline V gene are SGHTA and FQGTGA. The CDR3 spans 13 residues. Full variable domain (remainder filled in from reference TRBV7-3 and TRBJ2-7): GAGVSQTPSNKVTEKGKYVELRCDPISGHTALYWYRQSLGQGPEFLIYFQGTGAADDSGLPNDRFFAVRPEGSVSTLKIQRTERGDSAVYLCASSPQGTIEQYFGPGTRLTVT.

Comment on this clone: From the germline J gene comes the end of the CDR3, since the read stops 3 residues before it. The chain combines TRBV29-1 with TRBJ2-2, with a tentative D call TRBD2 (6 bases). CDR1 is SQVTM and CDR2 is ANQGSEA in the germline V gene. With 4 bases removed from V and 4 bases from J, the gap between germline ends came to 10 bases. This CDR3 has 13 amino acids. Incomplete CDR3 DNA: TGCAGCGTTGGACTAGATCTCACCGGGGAG. Protein sequence: CSVGLDLTGE. The whole CDR3 is CSVGLDLTGELFF.

As regards this clone: Read sequence stops 3 residues before the CDR3 end, and the germline J gene provides the missing end. This chain links TRBV19 with TRBJ2-5; possibly TRBD1 for D (7 bases). The germline CDR1 and CDR2 sequences are LNHDA and SQIVND (reference sequence). This CDR3 spans 18 amino acids. The CDR3 protein is CASSRGDRGGLVPDTQYF. The part of the CDR3 DNA that was read is TGTGCCAGTAGTAGGGGGGACAGAGGGGGCTTGGTACCAGATACC.

A note on this clone: The sequence runs out 3 residues before the end of the CDR3; the remainder is reconstructed from the germline J gene. The V gene is TRBV7-3, the J gene TRBJ2-2; a possible D gene is TRBD2 (5 bases). CDR1 is SGHTA, CDR2 FQGTGA, per germline. The CDR3 has 17 residues. The V and J ends lost 0 bases and 2 bases respectively, with 13 bases between them. CDR3 DNA (partial): TGTGCCAGCAGCTTAACGCGGGCTGAGATTAACACCGGGGAG. It is translated as CASSLTRAEINTGE. The whole CDR3 region reads CASSLTRAEINTGELFF.

As regards this clone: The CDR3 end is not reached by the read, which stops 3 residues before it; the germline J gene fills it in. The gene calls are TRBV14 and TRBJ2-3; 12 nucleotides agree with TRBD2. Germline assignment: CDR1 SGHDN and CDR2 FVKESK. Trimming at V came to 5 bases and at J to 6 bases, leaving 6 bases not matched to a gene. The CDR3 extends over 15 amino acids. The part of the CDR3 DNA that was read is TGTGCCAGCAGCTCCCTAGCGGGGGGGACTGATACG. Protein product: CASSSLAGGTDT. The full CDR3 is CASSSLAGGTDTQYF.

About this clone itself: Read sequence stops 3 residues before the CDR3 end, and the germline J gene provides the missing end. The chain combines TRBV20-1 with TRBJ2-3; 9 nucleotides line up with TRBD2. CDR3 length equals 15 residues. From germline, CDR1 is DFQATT and CDR2 SNEGSKA (reference sequence). Losses at the gene ends were 1 base for V and 3 bases for J; bases not matched to a gene: 5. The covered CDR3 bases are TGCAGTGCTAGAGCCCTTAGCGGGGGAACAGATACG. It yields the protein CSARALSGGTDT. Given in full, the CDR3 is CSARALSGGTDTQYF.